The clone carrying this T cell receptor (beta chain) has at least ten counts. Its antigen is not identified. Trimming removed 5 bases at V and 2 bases at J, with 16 bases between. This CDR3 region has 14 residues. Per germline, CDR1 DFQATT and CDR2 SNEGSKA (reference sequence). Amplification of TCR alpha and beta CDR3 regions from RNA used iRepertoire nested multiplex PCR. One-step reverse transcription and amplification started from approximately 100-400 ng of tissue mRNA or PBMC total RNA. In TCRdb, the multiplex PCR reads were re-called with MiXCR into one record per CDR3 protein. The sample contains about 130,000 distinct CDR3 sequences, about 23% of which appear only once. The source of the sample is a study of glioma-infiltrating T cells. Study-wide findings and caveats: CDR3 overlap between tissue and blood was very small. Gliomas, especially low-grade, showed above-expected tissue-blood divergence; non-neoplastic patients showed below.

The source is a human donor with low-grade glioma or glioblastoma, undergoing nonglioma brain surgery, or in good health (not recorded which). The chain combines TRBV20-1 with TRBJ2-7, with D perhaps TRBD2 (5 bases). The specimen sequenced was glioma tissue, nonneoplastic brain tissue, or PBMCs (not recorded which). The CDR3 sequence is CSAGKGGSPYEQYF. The DNA for the CDR3 is TGCAGTGCTGGAAAAGGCGGGTCCCCCTACGAGCAGTACTTC.